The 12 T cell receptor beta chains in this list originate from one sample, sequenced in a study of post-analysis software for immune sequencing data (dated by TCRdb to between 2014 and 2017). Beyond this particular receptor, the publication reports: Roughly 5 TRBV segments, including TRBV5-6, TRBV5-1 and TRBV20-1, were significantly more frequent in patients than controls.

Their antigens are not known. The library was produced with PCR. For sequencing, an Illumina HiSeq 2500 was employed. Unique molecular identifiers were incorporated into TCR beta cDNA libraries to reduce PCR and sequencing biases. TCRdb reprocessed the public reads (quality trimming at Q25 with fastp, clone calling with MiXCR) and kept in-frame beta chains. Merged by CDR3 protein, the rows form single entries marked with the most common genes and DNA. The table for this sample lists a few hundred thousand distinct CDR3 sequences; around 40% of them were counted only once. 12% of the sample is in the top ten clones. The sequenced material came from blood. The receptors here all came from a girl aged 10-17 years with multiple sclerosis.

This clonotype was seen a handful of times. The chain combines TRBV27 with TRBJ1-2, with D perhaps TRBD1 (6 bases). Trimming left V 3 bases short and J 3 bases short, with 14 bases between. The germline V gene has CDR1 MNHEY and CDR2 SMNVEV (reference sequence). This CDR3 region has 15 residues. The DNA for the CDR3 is TGTGCCAGCAGTTTGGGGCAGGGGTTGGACTATGGCTACACCTTC. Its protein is CASSLGQGLDYGYTF.

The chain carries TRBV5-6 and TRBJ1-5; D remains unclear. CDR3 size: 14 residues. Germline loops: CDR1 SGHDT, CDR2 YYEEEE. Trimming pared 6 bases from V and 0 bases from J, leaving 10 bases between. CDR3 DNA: TGTGCCAGCATGAGGCTTGATAGCAATCAGCCCCAGCATTTT. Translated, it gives CASMRLDSNQPQHF.

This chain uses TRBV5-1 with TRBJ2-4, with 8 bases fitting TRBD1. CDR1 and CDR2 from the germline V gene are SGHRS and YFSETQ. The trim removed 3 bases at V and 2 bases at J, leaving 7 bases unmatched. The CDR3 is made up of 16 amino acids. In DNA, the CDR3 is TGCGCCAGCAGCTCTGGACAGGGCGGAACCAAAAACATTCAGTACTTC. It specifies CASSSGQGGTKNIQYF.

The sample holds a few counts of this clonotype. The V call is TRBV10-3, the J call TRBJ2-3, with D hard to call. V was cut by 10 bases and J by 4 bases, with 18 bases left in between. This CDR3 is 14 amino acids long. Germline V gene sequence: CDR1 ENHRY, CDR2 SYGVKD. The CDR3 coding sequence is TGTGCCACCCGAAATTCAGACGGTGCAGATACGCAGTATTTT. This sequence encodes CATRNSDGADTQYF.

CDR3 sequence: CSASTNRGVTEAFF. The DNA of the CDR3 is TGCAGTGCCTCAACAAACAGGGGCGTCACTGAAGCTTTCTTT. This rearrangement joins TRBV20-1 to TRBJ1-1, with 7 bases fitting TRBD1. Looked up from germline, CDR1 is DFQATT and CDR2 is SNEGSKA (reference sequence). Trimming cost V 6 bases and J 4 bases; bases outside gene matches: 11. The CDR3 is 14 residues long.

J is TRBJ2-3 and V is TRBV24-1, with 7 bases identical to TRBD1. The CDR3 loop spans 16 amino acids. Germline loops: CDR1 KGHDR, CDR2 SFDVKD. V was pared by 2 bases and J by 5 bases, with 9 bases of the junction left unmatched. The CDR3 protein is CATSDSTGISLDTQYF. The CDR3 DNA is TGTGCCACCAGTGATTCGACAGGGATTTCGTTAGATACGCAGTATTTT.

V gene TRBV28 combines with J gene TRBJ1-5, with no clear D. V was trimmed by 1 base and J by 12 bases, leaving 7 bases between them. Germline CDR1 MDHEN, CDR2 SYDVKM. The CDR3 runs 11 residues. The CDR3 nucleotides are TGTGCCAGCAGTTTATACGGGATCCAGCATTTT. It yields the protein CASSLYGIQHF.

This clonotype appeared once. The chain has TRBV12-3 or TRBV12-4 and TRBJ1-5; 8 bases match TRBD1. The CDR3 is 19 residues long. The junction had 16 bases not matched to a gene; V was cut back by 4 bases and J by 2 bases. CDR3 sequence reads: CASSSRPWTGRGGNQPQHF. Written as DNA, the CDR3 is TGTGCCAGCAGTTCACGGCCCTGGACAGGGAGGGGCGGCAATCAGCCCCAGCATTTT.

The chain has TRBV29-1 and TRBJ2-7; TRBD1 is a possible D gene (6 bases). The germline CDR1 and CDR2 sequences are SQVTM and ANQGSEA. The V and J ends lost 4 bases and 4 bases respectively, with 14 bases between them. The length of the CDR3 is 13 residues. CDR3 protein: CSVGGQSGYEQYF. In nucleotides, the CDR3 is TGCAGCGTTGGGGGGCAATCGGGGTACGAGCAGTACTTC.

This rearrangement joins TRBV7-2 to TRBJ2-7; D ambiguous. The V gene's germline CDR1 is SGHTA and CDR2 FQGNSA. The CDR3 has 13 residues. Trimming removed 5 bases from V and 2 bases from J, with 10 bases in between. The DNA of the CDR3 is TGTGCCAGCAGCCCTGGACCTACCTACGAGCAGTACTTC. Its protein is CASSPGPTYEQYF.

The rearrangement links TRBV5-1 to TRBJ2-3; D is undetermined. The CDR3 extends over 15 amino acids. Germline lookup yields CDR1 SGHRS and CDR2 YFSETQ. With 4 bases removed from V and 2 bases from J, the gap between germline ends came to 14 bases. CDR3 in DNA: TGCGCCAGCAGCACCGGACGGGCGGTCACAGATACGCAGTATTTT. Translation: CASSTGRAVTDTQYF.

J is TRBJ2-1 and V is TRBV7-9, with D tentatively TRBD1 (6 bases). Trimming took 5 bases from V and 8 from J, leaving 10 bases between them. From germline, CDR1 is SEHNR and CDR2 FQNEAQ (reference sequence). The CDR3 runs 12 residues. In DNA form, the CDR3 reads TGTGCCAGCAGCCCGACAGGAGATGAGCAGTTCTTC. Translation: CASSPTGDEQFF.